These T cell receptor beta chains were read from a single sample in a study of blood T cell repertoires in COVID-19. Sequencing was performed with immunoSEQ multiplex PCR; in TCRdb, only in-frame clones are kept and a portion is missing. The sample has 200,000 to 250,000 clones, 88% seen once; the top ten hold more than 1.2%. The sample taken for sequencing was peripheral blood. These receptors all stem from a man of 80 years or more with acute or convalescent COVID-19. Both conserved end residues are part of each CDR3. Fields, in order: V gene, D gene, clone size, J gene, CDR3 protein, CDR3 DNA. D genes are given only for firm matches. Size is stated for part of the rows, as once, few or many counts, or as a class when the clone is expanded.

V: TRBV10-3
D: TRBD2
size: .
J: TRBJ2-3
CDR3: CAISDKGLAGGGADTQYF
DNA: TGTGCCATCAGTGATAAGGGACTAGCGGGAGGGGGGGCAGATACGCAGTATTTT

V: TRBV7-9
D: .
size: .
J: TRBJ1-6
CDR3: CASSLVRGNNSPLHF
DNA: TGTGCCAGCAGCTTAGTACGGGGTAATAATTCACCCCTCCACTTT

V: TRBV28
D: .
size: once
J: TRBJ1-3
CDR3: CASRDRSGNTIYF
DNA: TGTGCCAGCAGAGACAGGTCTGGAAACACCATATATTTT

V: TRBV14
D: .
size: .
J: TRBJ2-6
CDR3: CASSQGVLGSGANVLTF
DNA: TGTGCCAGCAGCCAAGGAGTACTAGGATCTGGGGCCAACGTCCTGACTTTC

V: TRBV7-2
D: .
size: .
J: TRBJ2-7
CDR3: CASSSPGRAEQYF
DNA: TGTGCCAGCAGCTCCCCCGGCAGGGCCGAGCAGTACTTC

V: TRBV5-4
D: TRBD2
size: .
J: TRBJ2-3
CDR3: CASSSGLAGADTQYF
DNA: TGTGCCAGCAGCTCCGGACTAGCGGGGGCAGATACGCAGTATTTT

V: TRBV9
D: TRBD1
size: .
J: TRBJ2-2
CDR3: CASSGTGGKKTGELFF
DNA: TGTGCCAGCAGCGGGACAGGGGGGAAGAAGACCGGGGAGCTGTTTTTT

V: TRBV9
D: TRBD2
size: few
J: TRBJ2-1
CDR3: CASSASGSSYNEQFF
DNA: TGTGCCAGCAGCGCTAGCGGGAGCTCCTACAATGAGCAGTTCTTC

V: TRBV7-2
D: TRBD1
size: few
J: TRBJ2-7
CDR3: CASSLVQIGTGSYEQYF
DNA: TGTGCCAGCAGCTTAGTACAGATCGGGACAGGCTCCTACGAGCAGTACTTC

V: TRBV6-5
D: .
size: .
J: TRBJ1-1
CDR3: CASRGAANTEAFF
DNA: TGTGCCAGCAGAGGGGCCGCTAACACTGAAGCTTTCTTT

V: TRBV14
D: .
size: .
J: TRBJ2-1
CDR3: CASSHLPGEQFF
DNA: TGTGCCAGCAGCCACCTACCAGGTGAGCAGTTCTTC

V: TRBV12-3/TRBV12-4
D: TRBD1
size: .
J: TRBJ1-6
CDR3: CASSWTGNSPLHF
DNA: TGTGCCAGCAGTTGGACAGGGAACTCACCCCTCCACTTT

V: TRBV7-2
D: .
size: .
J: TRBJ2-3
CDR3: CASSLDYTDTQYF
DNA: TGTGCCAGCAGCTTAGACTACACAGATACGCAGTATTTT

V: TRBV19
D: TRBD1
size: .
J: TRBJ2-5
CDR3: CASKGQGAGETQYF
DNA: TGTGCCAGTAAGGGCCAGGGGGCCGGGGAGACCCAGTACTTC

V: TRBV5-1
D: .
size: .
J: TRBJ1-4
CDR3: CASSLYGSNEKLFF
DNA: TGCGCCAGCAGCTTGTATGGGAGTAATGAAAAACTGTTTTTT

V: TRBV5-1
D: .
size: .
J: TRBJ1-1
CDR3: CASSTGQLMNTEAFF
DNA: TGCGCCAGCAGCACAGGACAGCTCATGAACACTGAAGCTTTCTTT

V: TRBV6-5
D: .
size: .
J: TRBJ2-1
CDR3: CASSRLGSEQFF
DNA: TGTGCCAGCAGCCGACTAGGTTCTGAGCAGTTCTTC

V: TRBV18
D: .
size: .
J: TRBJ2-1
CDR3: CASSLWELPNEQFF
DNA: TGTGCCAGCTCACTCTGGGAGCTCCCTAATGAGCAGTTCTTC

V: TRBV15
D: .
size: .
J: TRBJ2-7
CDR3: CATSRDGQGPYEQYF
DNA: TGTGCCACCAGCAGAGATGGGCAGGGCCCCTACGAGCAGTACTTC

V: TRBV5-4
D: TRBD1
size: .
J: TRBJ1-2
CDR3: CASSLPGQGAYGYTF
DNA: TGTGCCAGCAGCCTACCGGGACAGGGTGCCTATGGCTACACCTTC

V: TRBV18
D: TRBD1
size: .
J: TRBJ1-2
CDR3: CASSPGTAQRGYTF
DNA: TGTGCCAGCTCACCTGGGACAGCTCAAAGGGGCTACACCTTC

V: TRBV11-2
D: TRBD1
size: .
J: TRBJ2-7
CDR3: CASSSDRGQGYEQYF
DNA: TGTGCCAGCAGCTCCGACAGGGGACAGGGGTACGAGCAGTACTTC

V: TRBV27
D: TRBD1
size: .
J: TRBJ2-6
CDR3: CASSFLGQGPGGANVLTF
DNA: TGTGCCAGCAGTTTCCTAGGACAGGGCCCGGGAGGGGCCAACGTCCTGACTTTC

V: TRBV7-3
D: TRBD2
size: .
J: TRBJ2-5
CDR3: CASSLAGAETQYF
DNA: TGTGCCAGCAGCTTAGCGGGAGCAGAGACCCAGTACTTC

V: TRBV2
D: TRBD1
size: .
J: TRBJ2-5
CDR3: CASSRTGGKETQYF
DNA: TGTGCCAGCAGTCGGACAGGGGGGAAGGAGACCCAGTACTTC

V: TRBV12-3/TRBV12-4
D: TRBD1
size: .
J: TRBJ1-5
CDR3: CATGQVSNQPQHF
DNA: TGTGCCACCGGACAGGTTAGCAATCAGCCCCAGCATTTT

V: TRBV3-1/TRBV3-2
D: .
size: .
J: TRBJ1-5
CDR3: CASSLSGGSNQPQHF
DNA: TGTGCCAGCAGCCTCAGTGGAGGGAGCAATCAGCCCCAGCATTTT

V: TRBV6-2/TRBV6-3
D: TRBD1
size: .
J: TRBJ1-1
CDR3: CASSYTGQGAEAFF
DNA: TGTGCCAGCAGTTACACGGGACAGGGGGCTGAAGCTTTCTTT

V: TRBV19
D: .
size: .
J: TRBJ1-4
CDR3: CASSGAVDEKLFF
DNA: TGTGCCAGTAGTGGGGCTGTAGATGAAAAACTGTTTTTT

V: TRBV4-1
D: .
size: .
J: TRBJ2-1
CDR3: CASSQFSEGSEQFF
DNA: TGCGCCAGCAGCCAATTTAGCGAAGGTAGTGAGCAGTTCTTC

V: TRBV21-1
D: .
size: .
J: TRBJ1-2
CDR3: CASSQSMGGTGKYHGYTF
DNA: TGTGCCAGCAGCCAGAGTATGGGCGGGACAGGGAAGTACCATGGCTACACCTTC

V: TRBV7-6
D: .
size: once
J: TRBJ2-2
CDR3: CASSPRSRAGELFF
DNA: TGTGCCAGCAGCCCGCGGAGCAGGGCCGGGGAGCTGTTTTTT

V: TRBV29-1
D: .
size: .
J: TRBJ2-3
CDR3: CSVPPGTSTDTQYF
DNA: TGCAGCGTCCCCCCCGGGACTAGCACAGATACGCAGTATTTT

V: TRBV9
D: .
size: once
J: TRBJ2-3
CDR3: CASSHPTLRREMTDTQYF
DNA: TGTGCCAGCAGCCATCCTACCCTTCGGAGGGAGATGACAGATACGCAGTATTTT

V: TRBV6-6
D: TRBD1
size: .
J: TRBJ2-7
CDR3: CASSRYPGQGSTYEQYF
DNA: TGTGCCAGCAGCCGATATCCGGGACAGGGATCAACCTACGAGCAGTACTTC

V: TRBV5-4
D: .
size: .
J: TRBJ2-2
CDR3: CASSPSRQNTGELFF
DNA: TGTGCCAGCAGCCCCTCGAGACAGAACACCGGGGAGCTGTTTTTT

V: TRBV4-2
D: TRBD1
size: .
J: TRBJ2-1
CDR3: CASSQGRPVPGGEQFF
DNA: TGTGCCAGCAGCCAAGGACGTCCGGTCCCAGGGGGTGAGCAGTTCTTC

V: TRBV7-9
D: .
size: .
J: TRBJ2-2
CDR3: CASSQTGELFF
DNA: TGTGCCAGCAGCCAAACCGGGGAGCTGTTTTTT

V: TRBV9
D: .
size: .
J: TRBJ2-1
CDR3: CASSVAGGGPEQFF
DNA: TGTGCCAGCAGCGTAGCCGGGGGAGGACCGGAGCAGTTCTTC

V: TRBV6-5
D: TRBD2
size: .
J: TRBJ2-1
CDR3: CATCGLAGGDEQFF
DNA: TGTGCCACCTGTGGACTAGCGGGGGGGGATGAGCAGTTCTTC

V: TRBV6-5
D: .
size: .
J: TRBJ1-1
CDR3: CASGWTEGTEAFF
DNA: TGTGCCAGCGGTTGGACAGAAGGAACTGAAGCTTTCTTT

V: TRBV5-1
D: TRBD1
size: .
J: TRBJ1-6
CDR3: CASSLGQGYNSPLHF
DNA: TGCGCCAGCAGCCTCGGACAGGGGTATAATTCACCCCTCCACTTT

V: TRBV24-1
D: .
size: .
J: TRBJ2-7
CDR3: CATGDRGYEQYF
DNA: TGTGCCACCGGAGACAGAGGCTACGAGCAGTACTTC

V: TRBV6-2/TRBV6-3
D: .
size: .
J: TRBJ2-1
CDR3: CASSYEPIAVEQFF
DNA: TGTGCCAGCAGTTACGAACCGATAGCGGTTGAGCAGTTCTTC

V: TRBV18
D: TRBD2
size: .
J: TRBJ2-3
CDR3: CASSPRVGGTDTQYF
DNA: TGTGCCAGCTCACCACGGGTCGGGGGGACAGATACGCAGTATTTT

V: TRBV7-6
D: TRBD1
size: .
J: TRBJ1-1
CDR3: CASSLGRAGGNTEAFF
DNA: TGTGCCAGCAGCTTAGGGAGGGCAGGGGGGAACACTGAAGCTTTCTTT

V: TRBV19
D: .
size: .
J: TRBJ1-1
CDR3: CASNNRGAGADTHAEAFF
DNA: TGTGCCAGCAATAACAGAGGTGCAGGGGCTGATACCCACGCTGAAGCTTTCTTT

V: TRBV7-6
D: .
size: .
J: TRBJ1-2
CDR3: CASSSGQRRDGYTF
DNA: TGTGCCAGCAGCTCTGGACAGCGACGGGATGGCTACACCTTC